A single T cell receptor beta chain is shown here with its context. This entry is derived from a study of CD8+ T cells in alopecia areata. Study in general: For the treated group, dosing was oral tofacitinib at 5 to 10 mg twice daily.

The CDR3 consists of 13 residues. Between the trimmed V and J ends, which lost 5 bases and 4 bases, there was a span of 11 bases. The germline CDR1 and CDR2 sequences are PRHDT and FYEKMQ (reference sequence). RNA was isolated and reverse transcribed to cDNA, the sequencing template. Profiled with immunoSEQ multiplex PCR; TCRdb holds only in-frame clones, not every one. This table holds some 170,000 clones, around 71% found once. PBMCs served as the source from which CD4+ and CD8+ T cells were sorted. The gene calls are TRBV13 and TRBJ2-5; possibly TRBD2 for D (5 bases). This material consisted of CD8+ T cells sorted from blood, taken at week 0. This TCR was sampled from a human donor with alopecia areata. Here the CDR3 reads CASSPLRGETQYF. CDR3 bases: TGTGCCAGCAGCCCGCTTCGGGGAGAGACCCAGTACTTC. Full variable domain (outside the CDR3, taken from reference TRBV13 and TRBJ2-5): AAGVIQSPRHLIKEKRETATLKCYPIPRHDTVYWYQQGPGQDPQFLISFYEKMQSDKGSIPDRFSAQQFSDYHSELNMSSLELGDSALYFCASSPLRGETQYFGPGTRLLVL.